One and the same sample provided the 11 T cell receptor beta chains below, sequenced in a study of shared clonotypes between healthy human individuals. It was CD45RO-negative cells, positively selected for CCR7, that made up naive CD8 cells, with terminally differentiated effector memory CD45RA+ cells excluded. Measured with immunoSEQ multiplex PCR; TCRdb has only the in-frame clones, and not every one. The top ten clones hold 1% to 1.5% of a sample with some 1,900,000 clones, roughly 94% of them seen once. What was sequenced was naive CD8+ T cells sorted from blood. These receptors were taken from a man younger than 30 in good health.

A few counts support this clone. The rearrangement links TRBV10-1 to TRBJ2-7, with D possibly being TRBD1 (5 bases). The CDR3 loop spans 13 amino acids. V gave up 2 bases and J gave up 0 bases, with 5 bases separating them. Germline V lookup: CDR1 WNHNN, CDR2 SYGVQD (reference sequence). Written as DNA, the CDR3 is TGCGCCAGCAGTGAGGGGGCCTCCTACGAGCAGTACTTC. This codes for CASSEGASYEQYF.

V gene TRBV2 combines with J gene TRBJ2-5, with D perhaps matching TRBD2 (6 bases). CDR1 and CDR2 (germline): SNHLY, FYNNEI. The CDR3 has 13 amino acids. The V gene lost 7 bases and the J gene lost 2 bases, with 11 bases spanning the gap. CDR3 residues: CASKAGNQETQYF. The CDR3 DNA reads TGTGCCAGCAAAGCGGGTAATCAAGAGACCCAGTACTTC.

The rearrangement uses TRBV7-9 and TRBJ2-2, with 12 nucleotides matching TRBD1. With V trimmed by 4 bases and J by 3 bases, 9 bases remained unmatched. Germline CDR1 SEHNR, CDR2 FQNEAQ (reference sequence). This CDR3 has 18 residues. The CDR3 sequence: CASSSNRDRGPYTGELFF. CDR3 DNA sequence: TGTGCCAGCAGCTCAAACCGGGACAGGGGGCCATACACCGGGGAGCTGTTTTTT. Full variable domain (outside the CDR3, taken from reference TRBV7-9 and TRBJ2-2): DTGVSQNPRHKITKRGQNVTFRCDPISEHNRLYWYRQTLGQGPEFLTYFQNEAQLEKSRLLSDRFSAERPKGSFSTLEIQRTEQGDSAMYLCASSSNRDRGPYTGELFFGEGSRLTVL.

V is TRBV7-9 and J is TRBJ2-3; maybe TRBD1 (5 bases). Germline CDR1 and CDR2: SEHNR and FQNEAQ (reference sequence). The CDR3 sequence is 14 residues long. Trimming pared 0 bases from V and 1 base from J, leaving 5 bases between. CDR3 sequence: CASSLATGTDTQYF. The CDR3 region has the DNA TGTGCCAGCAGCTTAGCGACAGGCACAGATACGCAGTATTTT. Using reference TRBV7-9 and TRBJ2-3 for the parts outside the CDR3, the full variable domain is DTGVSQNPRHKITKRGQNVTFRCDPISEHNRLYWYRQTLGQGPEFLTYFQNEAQLEKSRLLSDRFSAERPKGSFSTLEIQRTEQGDSAMYLCASSLATGTDTQYFGPGTRLTVL.

Here the CDR3 DNA reads TGTGCCAGTAGTCCCCCGACTAGCGGGAACCCCTCCTACAATGAGCAGTTCTTC. The encoded protein is CASSPPTSGNPSYNEQFF. V usage is TRBV19 and J usage is TRBJ2-1; 11 bases are shared with TRBD2. This CDR3 is built from 18 residues. V lost 5 bases to trimming and J lost 0 bases; unmatched junction nucleotides: 9. CDR1 is LNHDA and CDR2 is SQIVND in the germline V gene (reference sequence).

The V call is TRBV5-8, the J call TRBJ2-7; tentatively, D is TRBD1 or TRBD2 (5 bases each). This CDR3 comprises 13 residues. The V gene's germline CDR1 is SGHTS and CDR2 YDEGEE. The ends were cut back, 4 bases at V and 5 bases at J, with 13 bases in the middle. Here the CDR3 DNA reads TGTGCCAGCAGCCCTGGGACGCCTAACGAGCAGTACTTC. Its protein product is CASSPGTPNEQYF.

The CDR3 nucleotides are TGTGCCAGCAGTTTAGCGGGGCGCAGCACAGATACGCAGTATTTT. Translation gives CASSLAGRSTDTQYF. The V gene is TRBV28, the J gene TRBJ2-3; maybe TRBD2 (6 bases). V gave up 2 bases and J gave up 0 bases, with 9 bases separating them. This CDR3 contains 15 residues. Germline CDR1 MDHEN, CDR2 SYDVKM.

The CDR3 DNA sequence: TGTGCCACCACCTGGGGGGGGTCCTATGGCTACACCTTC. Its translation is CATTWGGSYGYTF. The rearrangement joins TRBV25-1 to TRBJ1-2; D possibly corresponds to TRBD1 (5 bases). This CDR3 has 13 residues. Germline CDR1 reads MGHDK; CDR2 reads SYGVNS. Trimming removed 10 bases from V and 4 bases from J, with 16 bases in between.

This clone was seen only once. This rearrangement joins TRBV6-5 to TRBJ2-3; 10 bases line up with TRBD2. In germline, CDR1 is MNHEY, CDR2 SVGAGI. The CDR3 length is 15 residues. V was clipped by 5 bases and J by 1 base; unmatched bases: 3. CDR3 region: CASSGGTSGTDTQYF. CDR3 in DNA: TGTGCCAGCAGTGGCGGGACTAGCGGCACAGATACGCAGTATTTT.

This chain joins TRBV6-5 and TRBJ1-2; D is perhaps TRBD1 (5 bases). Germline V lookup: CDR1 MNHEY, CDR2 SVGAGI. Trimming took 10 bases from V and 1 from J, leaving 13 bases between them. The CDR3 covers 13 residues. The CDR3 here is CAMQGRINYGYTF. The CDR3 DNA reads as TGTGCCATGCAGGGCAGAATTAACTATGGCTACACCTTC.

This chain links TRBV7-9 with TRBJ2-7, with 9 bases aligning to TRBD1. The CDR3 length is 16 residues. CDR1 and CDR2 from the germline V gene are SEHNR and FQNEAQ (reference sequence). The V gene end was trimmed by 5 bases and the J gene end by 3 bases; junction bases not matched to a gene: 11. The CDR3 loop is CASSPGQGTMDYEQYF. The CDR3 DNA reads TGTGCCAGCAGCCCGGGACAGGGTACGATGGACTACGAGCAGTACTTC.